The 5 T cell receptor beta chains given below trace back to one sample, sequenced in a study of cytomegalovirus exposure and HLA in healthy donors. 13 Jbeta primers and 60 Vbeta primers were used for the PCR. Generated by immunoSEQ multiplex PCR, the TCRdb table keeps only in-frame clones and is missing some. This listing includes tens of thousands of clones. The sample comprised PBMCs. These TCRs come from a male donor in good health and CMV-seropositive.

The chain joins TRBV11-2 to TRBJ1-1; 7 bases fit TRBD1. This CDR3 is built from 15 residues. Germline values: CDR1 SGHAT, CDR2 FQNNGV. V shed 2 bases and J 2 bases; nucleotides not matched to a gene: 5. Written as DNA, the CDR3 is TGTGCCAGCAGCTTATACAGGGGTTCTAACACTGAAGCTTTCTTT. It encodes CASSLYRGSNTEAFF.

This chain links TRBV18 with TRBJ1-5; D is undetermined. V lost 1 base and J 1 base, leaving 5 bases between the germline ends. The germline V gene encodes CDR1 KGHSH and CDR2 LQKENI. The length of the CDR3 is 14 residues. The CDR3 reads CASSPQRSNQPQHF. The CDR3 DNA is TGTGCCAGCTCACCACAGAGGAGCAATCAGCCCCAGCATTTT.

The chain is built from TRBV5-1 and TRBJ1-5; no firm D call. CDR3 length equals 13 residues. Germline CDR1 is SGHRS and CDR2 is YFSETQ. V was clipped by 1 base and J by 5 bases, with 7 bases between them. The CDR3 reads CASSLRGDQPQHF. CDR3 in DNA: TGCGCCAGCAGCTTGCGGGGAGATCAGCCCCAGCATTTT.

The V call is TRBV30, the J call TRBJ1-1, with a tentative D call TRBD1 (6 bases). Per the germline V gene, CDR1 is GTSNPN and CDR2 is SVGIG (reference sequence). V lost 3 bases and J 4 bases, leaving 12 bases between the germline ends. The CDR3 consists of 13 residues. CDR3 coding DNA: TGTGCCTGGAGGAGACAGGCGGGCACTGAAGCTTTCTTT. Protein sequence: CAWRRQAGTEAFF.

On this clone itself: One end of the junction fails to match germline, which may point to a read error. The rearrangement uses TRBV20-1 and TRBJ2-1; TRBD1 might be the D (5 bases). The V gene's germline CDR1 is DFQATT and CDR2 SNEGSKA (reference sequence). The CDR3 spans 10 residues. The CDR3: CSPRQSEQFF. Written as DNA, the CDR3 is TGCAGTCCTAGACAGTCGGAGCAGTTCTTC.